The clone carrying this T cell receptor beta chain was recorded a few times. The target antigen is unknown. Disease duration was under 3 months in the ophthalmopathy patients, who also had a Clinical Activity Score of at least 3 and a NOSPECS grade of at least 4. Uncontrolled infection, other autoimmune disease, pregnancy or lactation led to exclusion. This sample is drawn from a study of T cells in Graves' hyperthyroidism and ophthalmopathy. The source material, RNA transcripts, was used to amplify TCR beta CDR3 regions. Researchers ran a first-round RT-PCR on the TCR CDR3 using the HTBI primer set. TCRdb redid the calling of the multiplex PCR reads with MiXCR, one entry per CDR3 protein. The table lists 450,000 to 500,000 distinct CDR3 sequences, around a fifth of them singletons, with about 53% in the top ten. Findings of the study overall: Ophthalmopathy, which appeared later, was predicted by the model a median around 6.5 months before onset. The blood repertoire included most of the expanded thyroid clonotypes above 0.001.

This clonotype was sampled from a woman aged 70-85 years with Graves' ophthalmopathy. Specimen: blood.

For the CDR3, the DNA is TGTGCCAGCAGGTTCCTGTACGAGCAGTACTTC. Protein: CASRFLYEQYF. The chain uses TRBV28 and TRBJ2-7; the D is unclear. CDR3 length: 11 residues. Germline CDR1 reads MDHEN; CDR2 reads SYDVKM. V lost 6 bases and J lost 4, with 7 bases in between.